This T cell receptor beta chain derives from a study of T cells in Graves' hyperthyroidism and ophthalmopathy. The CDR3 loop spans 13 amino acids. V lost 5 bases and J 5 bases, leaving 10 bases between the germline ends. Germline V gives CDR1 LNHDA, CDR2 SQIVND (reference sequence). Amplified TCR beta CDR3 regions came from RNA transcripts. The primer set for the first-round RT-PCR of the TCR CDR3 was HTBI. TCRdb recomputed calls from the multiplex PCR reads with MiXCR, one row per CDR3 protein. The data contain about 380,000 distinct CDR3 sequences, less than 15% of them singletons. Every diagnosis used clinical symptoms, serum thyroxine and TRAb, thyroid ultrasound and orbital computed tomography. Fresh peripheral blood, 8 to 10 ml, was the source of the PBMCs.

This TCR was sampled from a man younger than 40 with Graves' hyperthyroidism that later progressed to Graves' ophthalmopathy. The sample comprised blood. The chain recombines TRBV19 with TRBJ1-5; D call uncertain. CDR3 in amino acids: CASSRPQHQPQHF. DNA for the CDR3: TGTGCCAGTAGTCGGCCCCAACATCAGCCCCAGCATTTT.